This T cell receptor (beta chain) is from a study of regulatory T cells in long-lasting Graves disease. Study findings and constraints: Patients with persistent disease showed a bias toward TRBV28, TRBJ1-2 and TRBJ2-5. Accuracy was perhaps lowered by the small sample size.

The CDR3 sequence is 15 residues long. The germline V gene encodes CDR1 MNHEY and CDR2 SMNVEV (reference sequence). V was clipped by 4 bases and J by 8 bases, with 19 bases between them. This clonotype was counted between two and nine times. The antigen remains unidentified. Construction of TCR beta libraries relied on iRepertoire HTBI primers and on Arm-PCR targeting CDR3 regions. MiXCR, run by TCRdb on the multiplex PCR reads, gives a single entry per CDR3 protein. In the table there are some 250,000 distinct CDR3 sequences, under 20% of which are singletons. This sample's time point: newly diagnosed GD, antithyroid drugs for less than 3 months. The TCR library used RNA extracted from PBMCs. These records were also assigned to another study, of T cells in Graves' hyperthyroidism and ophthalmopathy. According to that study: Diagnosis rested on symptoms, serum thyroxine and TRAb, thyroid ultrasound, and orbital computed tomography. A model of 13 V-J pairs discriminated ophthalmopathy from stable hyperthyroidism.

The sample in question was peripheral blood mononuclear cells (PBMCs), obtained at new diagnosis, from a patient treated with antithyroid drugs. The sequence derives from a woman in her thirties with Graves disease. The rearrangement joins TRBV27 to TRBJ2-3; possibly TRBD2 for D (5 bases). The CDR3 spells CASSSLVDLRGTQYF. The CDR3 DNA reads as TGTGCCAGCAGTTCATTGGTAGACCTCCGGGGTACGCAGTATTTT.